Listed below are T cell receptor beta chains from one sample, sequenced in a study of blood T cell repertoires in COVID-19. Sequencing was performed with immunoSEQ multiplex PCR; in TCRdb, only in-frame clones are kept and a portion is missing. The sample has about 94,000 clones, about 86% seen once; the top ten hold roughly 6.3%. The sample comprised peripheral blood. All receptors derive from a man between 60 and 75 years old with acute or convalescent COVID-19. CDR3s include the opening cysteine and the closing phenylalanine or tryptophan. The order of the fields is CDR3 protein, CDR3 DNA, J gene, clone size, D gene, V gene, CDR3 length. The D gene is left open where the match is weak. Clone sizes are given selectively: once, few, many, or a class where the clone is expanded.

CDR3aa: CASSQTRDKYNEQFF
CDR3nt: TGTGCCAGCAGCCAAACAAGGGACAAATACAATGAGCAGTTCTTC
j_gene: TRBJ2-1
abundance: once
d_gene: NA
v_gene: TRBV3-1/TRBV3-2
len: 15

CDR3aa: CASSLGRGATNEKLFF
CDR3nt: TGTGCCAGCAGCTTAGGCAGGGGAGCAACTAATGAAAAACTGTTTTTT
j_gene: TRBJ1-4
abundance: NA
d_gene: NA
v_gene: TRBV7-9
len: 16

CDR3aa: CASSLERGSTDTQYF
CDR3nt: TGTGCCAGTAGCCTGGAGCGGGGGAGCACAGATACGCAGTATTTT
j_gene: TRBJ2-3
abundance: NA
d_gene: TRBD2
v_gene: TRBV19
len: 15

CDR3aa: CASSQTGRDNYGYTF
CDR3nt: TGTGCCAGCAGCCAAACAGGGCGTGACAACTATGGCTACACCTTC
j_gene: TRBJ1-2
abundance: NA
d_gene: NA
v_gene: TRBV3-1/TRBV3-2
len: 15

CDR3aa: CASSVRDRGRSSYNSPLHF
CDR3nt: TGTGCCAGCAGTGTCCGGGACAGGGGCCGTTCCTCCTATAATTCACCCCTCCACTTT
j_gene: TRBJ1-6
abundance: NA
d_gene: TRBD1
v_gene: TRBV2
len: 19

CDR3aa: CASSQGGYGYTF
CDR3nt: TGTGCCAGCAGTCAGGGAGGCTATGGCTACACCTTC
j_gene: TRBJ1-2
abundance: NA
d_gene: NA
v_gene: TRBV25-1
len: 12

CDR3aa: CASSLRGENTEAFF
CDR3nt: TGTGCCAGCAGCTTAAGGGGTGAGAACACTGAAGCTTTCTTT
j_gene: TRBJ1-1
abundance: NA
d_gene: NA
v_gene: TRBV7-2
len: 14

CDR3aa: CASSLVMRTGGFGQYF
CDR3nt: TGTGCCAGCAGCTTAGTAATGAGGACAGGGGGATTTGGGCAGTACTTC
j_gene: TRBJ2-7
abundance: once
d_gene: TRBD1
v_gene: TRBV7-2
len: 16

CDR3aa: CASSQASGASTDTQYF
CDR3nt: TGTGCCAGCAGCCAAGCTAGCGGGGCGAGCACAGATACGCAGTATTTT
j_gene: TRBJ2-3
abundance: NA
d_gene: TRBD2
v_gene: TRBV14
len: 16

CDR3aa: CASSEQLAVSYNEQFF
CDR3nt: TGTGCCAGCAGTGAACAACTAGCGGTCTCCTACAATGAGCAGTTCTTC
j_gene: TRBJ2-1
abundance: few
d_gene: TRBD2
v_gene: TRBV6-1
len: 16

CDR3aa: CASSVDQGAEKLFF
CDR3nt: TGTGCCAGCAGCGTAGATCAGGGGGCGGAAAAACTGTTTTTT
j_gene: TRBJ1-4
abundance: few
d_gene: TRBD1
v_gene: TRBV9
len: 14

CDR3aa: CASSLGGHEQYF
CDR3nt: TGTGCCAGCAGTTTGGGGGGTCACGAGCAGTACTTC
j_gene: TRBJ2-7
abundance: NA
d_gene: NA
v_gene: TRBV12-3/TRBV12-4
len: 12

CDR3aa: CASRTNRGETQYF
CDR3nt: TGTGCCAGCAGAACCAACCGGGGAGAGACCCAGTACTTC
j_gene: TRBJ2-5
abundance: NA
d_gene: NA
v_gene: TRBV12-3/TRBV12-4
len: 13

CDR3aa: CASTRAGEETQYF
CDR3nt: TGTGCCAGTACGCGGGCGGGGGAGGAGACCCAGTACTTC
j_gene: TRBJ2-5
abundance: NA
d_gene: TRBD2
v_gene: TRBV12-3/TRBV12-4
len: 13

CDR3aa: CASRFSPGQGIYNEQFF
CDR3nt: TGCGCCAGCAGATTCTCACCGGGACAGGGAATCTACAATGAGCAGTTCTTC
j_gene: TRBJ2-1
abundance: NA
d_gene: TRBD1
v_gene: TRBV5-1
len: 17

CDR3aa: CASSQDGTGDGYTF
CDR3nt: TGCGCCAGCAGCCAAGACGGGACAGGGGATGGCTACACCTTC
j_gene: TRBJ1-2
abundance: NA
d_gene: TRBD1
v_gene: TRBV4-1
len: 14

CDR3aa: CASYRSNSNQPQHF
CDR3nt: TGTGCCAGCTACAGATCTAATAGCAATCAGCCCCAGCATTTT
j_gene: TRBJ1-5
abundance: NA
d_gene: NA
v_gene: TRBV6-9
len: 14

CDR3aa: CAISVGTDEQYF
CDR3nt: TGTGCCATCAGTGTGGGGACAGACGAGCAGTACTTC
j_gene: TRBJ2-7
abundance: NA
d_gene: TRBD1
v_gene: TRBV10-3
len: 12

CDR3aa: CASSQDYGGQPQHF
CDR3nt: TGTGCCAGCAGCCAAGATTATGGGGGGCAGCCCCAGCATTTT
j_gene: TRBJ1-5
abundance: NA
d_gene: NA
v_gene: TRBV3-1/TRBV3-2
len: 14

CDR3aa: CASSVAFNTEAFF
CDR3nt: TGTGCCAGCAGCGTGGCATTTAACACTGAAGCTTTCTTT
j_gene: TRBJ1-1
abundance: NA
d_gene: NA
v_gene: TRBV9
len: 13

CDR3aa: CASSGKGGQNSPLHF
CDR3nt: TGTGCCAGCAGCGGGAAAGGGGGACAAAATTCACCCCTCCACTTT
j_gene: TRBJ1-6
abundance: few
d_gene: NA
v_gene: TRBV7-9
len: 15

CDR3aa: CSVQVRSSTDTQYF
CDR3nt: TGCAGCGTTCAAGTCCGGTCTAGCACAGATACGCAGTATTTT
j_gene: TRBJ2-3
abundance: NA
d_gene: NA
v_gene: TRBV29-1
len: 14

CDR3aa: CASSPRTGDTNTEAFF
CDR3nt: TGTGCCAGCTCACCAAGGACAGGAGACACTAACACTGAAGCTTTCTTT
j_gene: TRBJ1-1
abundance: NA
d_gene: TRBD1
v_gene: TRBV18
len: 16

CDR3aa: CASTTPGAGANVLTF
CDR3nt: TGTGCCAGCACCACTCCGGGGGCTGGGGCCAACGTCCTGACTTTC
j_gene: TRBJ2-6
abundance: few
d_gene: NA
v_gene: TRBV28
len: 15

CDR3aa: CASSVVPGANYGYTF
CDR3nt: TGTGCCAGCAGCGTAGTCCCGGGGGCTAACTATGGCTACACCTTC
j_gene: TRBJ1-2
abundance: once
d_gene: NA
v_gene: TRBV9
len: 15

CDR3aa: CASSEGGGGELFF
CDR3nt: TGTGCCAGCAGTGAAGGGGGCGGCGGGGAGCTGTTTTTT
j_gene: TRBJ2-2
abundance: NA
d_gene: NA
v_gene: TRBV25-1
len: 13

CDR3aa: CATSRDRGQPQHF
CDR3nt: TGTGCCACCAGCAGAGATAGGGGTCAGCCCCAGCATTTT
j_gene: TRBJ1-5
abundance: NA
d_gene: NA
v_gene: TRBV15
len: 13

CDR3aa: CASSATGFEKLFF
CDR3nt: TGTGCCAGCAGCGCGACAGGGTTCGAAAAACTGTTTTTT
j_gene: TRBJ1-4
abundance: NA
d_gene: TRBD1
v_gene: TRBV7-3
len: 13

CDR3aa: CASGLVTGKGPLHF
CDR3nt: TGTGCTAGTGGTTTGGTAACAGGGAAAGGACCCCTCCACTTT
j_gene: TRBJ1-6
abundance: NA
d_gene: NA
v_gene: TRBV12-5
len: 14

CDR3aa: CASSGTTGLTGELFF
CDR3nt: TGTGCCAGCAGTGGGACAACAGGGTTAACCGGGGAGCTGTTTTTT
j_gene: TRBJ2-2
abundance: NA
d_gene: NA
v_gene: TRBV25-1
len: 15